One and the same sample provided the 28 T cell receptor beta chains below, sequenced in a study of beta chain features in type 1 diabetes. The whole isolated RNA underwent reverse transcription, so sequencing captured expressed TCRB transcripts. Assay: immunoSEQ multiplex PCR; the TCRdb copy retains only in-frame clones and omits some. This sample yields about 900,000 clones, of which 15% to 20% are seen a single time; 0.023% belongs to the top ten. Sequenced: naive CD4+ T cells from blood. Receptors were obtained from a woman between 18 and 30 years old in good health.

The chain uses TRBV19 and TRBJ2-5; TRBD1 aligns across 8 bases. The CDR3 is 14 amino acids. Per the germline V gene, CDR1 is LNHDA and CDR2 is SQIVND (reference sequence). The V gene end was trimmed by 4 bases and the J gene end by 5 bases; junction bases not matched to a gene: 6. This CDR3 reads CASSRQGARETQYF. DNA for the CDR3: TGTGCCAGTAGTAGGCAGGGGGCAAGGGAGACCCAGTACTTC.

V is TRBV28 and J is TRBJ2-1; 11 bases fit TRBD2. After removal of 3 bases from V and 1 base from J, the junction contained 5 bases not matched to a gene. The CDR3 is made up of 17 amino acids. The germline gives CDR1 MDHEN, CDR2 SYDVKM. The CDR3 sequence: CASSFATSGVSYNEQFF. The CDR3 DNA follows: TGTGCCAGCAGTTTCGCGACTAGCGGGGTGTCCTACAATGAGCAGTTCTTC.

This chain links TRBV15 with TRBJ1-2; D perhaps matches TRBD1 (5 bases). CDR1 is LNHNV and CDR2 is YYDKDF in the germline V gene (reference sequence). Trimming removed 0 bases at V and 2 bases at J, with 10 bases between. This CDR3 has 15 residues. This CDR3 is CATSRDYQGNYGYTF. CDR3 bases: TGTGCCACCAGCAGAGATTACCAGGGCAACTATGGCTACACCTTC.

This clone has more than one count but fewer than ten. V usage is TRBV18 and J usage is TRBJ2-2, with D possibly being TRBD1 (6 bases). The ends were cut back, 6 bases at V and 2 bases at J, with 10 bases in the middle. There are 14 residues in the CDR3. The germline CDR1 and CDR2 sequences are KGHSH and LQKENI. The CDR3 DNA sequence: TGTGCCAGCTCCAGGGGAGAAAACACCGGGGAGCTGTTTTTT. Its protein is CASSRGENTGELFF.

CDR3 sequence (DNA): TGCGCCAGCAGCTTGGGTTCGGGACTCCCGTCGGAGACCCAGTACTTC. Amino acids: CASSLGSGLPSETQYF. The chain carries TRBV5-1 and TRBJ2-5; a weak D match, TRBD2 (6 bases). The CDR3 runs to 16 residues. The V end lost 0 bases, the J end lost 5 bases, and 17 bases lay between the germline ends. CDR1 SGHRS and CDR2 YFSETQ come from the germline V gene.

The CDR3 here is CASRGTGTGELFF. The CDR3 DNA sequence: TGTGCCAGCAGGGGTACAGGGACCGGGGAGCTGTTTTTT. This chain uses TRBV2 with TRBJ2-2; D may be TRBD1 (6 bases). Trimming took 6 bases from V and 5 from J, leaving 10 bases between them. This CDR3 is 13 amino acids long. CDR1 and CDR2 from the germline V gene are SNHLY and FYNNEI.

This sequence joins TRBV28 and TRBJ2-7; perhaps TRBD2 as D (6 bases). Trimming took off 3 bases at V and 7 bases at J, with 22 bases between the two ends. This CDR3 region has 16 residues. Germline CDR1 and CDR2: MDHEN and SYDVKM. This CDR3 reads CASSFPRGVAGTEQYF. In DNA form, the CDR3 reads TGTGCCAGCAGTTTTCCTCGCGGGGTTGCGGGCACTGAGCAGTACTTC.

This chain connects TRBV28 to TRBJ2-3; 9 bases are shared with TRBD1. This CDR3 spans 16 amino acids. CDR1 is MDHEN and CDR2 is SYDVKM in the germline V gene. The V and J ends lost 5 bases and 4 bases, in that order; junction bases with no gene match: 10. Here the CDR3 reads CASSAPGTGWPDTQYF. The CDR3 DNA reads TGTGCCAGCAGTGCGCCCGGGACAGGGTGGCCAGATACGCAGTATTTT.

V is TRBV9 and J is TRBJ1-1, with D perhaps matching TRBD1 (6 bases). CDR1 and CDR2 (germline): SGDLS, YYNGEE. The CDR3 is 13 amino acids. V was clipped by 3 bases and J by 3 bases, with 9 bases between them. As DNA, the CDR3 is TGTGCCAGCAGCGAGGGGGTTCACACTGAAGCTTTCTTT. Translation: CASSEGVHTEAFF.

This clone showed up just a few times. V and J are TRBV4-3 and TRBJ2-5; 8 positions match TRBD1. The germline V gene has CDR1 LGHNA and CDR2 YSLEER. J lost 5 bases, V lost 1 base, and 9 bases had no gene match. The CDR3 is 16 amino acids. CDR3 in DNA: TGCGCCAGCAGCCAAGTGGCCAGGGGGCATTTGGAGACCCAGTACTTC. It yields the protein CASSQVARGHLETQYF.

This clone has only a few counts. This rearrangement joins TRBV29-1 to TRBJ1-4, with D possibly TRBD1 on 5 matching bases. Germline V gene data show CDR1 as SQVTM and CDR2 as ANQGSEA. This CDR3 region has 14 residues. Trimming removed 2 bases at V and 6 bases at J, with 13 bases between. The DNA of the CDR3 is TGCAGCGTTGAATTCGCAGGGCAGGATGAAAAACTGTTTTTT. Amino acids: CSVEFAGQDEKLFF.

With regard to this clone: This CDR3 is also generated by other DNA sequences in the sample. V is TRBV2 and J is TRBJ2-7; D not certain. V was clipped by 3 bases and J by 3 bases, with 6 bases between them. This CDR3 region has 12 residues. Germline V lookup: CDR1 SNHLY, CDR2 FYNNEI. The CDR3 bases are TGTGCCAGCAGTGAGGTCGGCTACGAGCAGTACTTC. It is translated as CASSEVGYEQYF.

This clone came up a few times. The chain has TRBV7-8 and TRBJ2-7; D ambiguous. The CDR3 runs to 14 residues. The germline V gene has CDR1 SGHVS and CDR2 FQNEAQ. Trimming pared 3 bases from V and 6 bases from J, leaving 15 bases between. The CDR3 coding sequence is TGTGCCAGCAGCTTCCCGGGCATTATTACCGAGCAGTACTTC. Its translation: CASSFPGIITEQYF.

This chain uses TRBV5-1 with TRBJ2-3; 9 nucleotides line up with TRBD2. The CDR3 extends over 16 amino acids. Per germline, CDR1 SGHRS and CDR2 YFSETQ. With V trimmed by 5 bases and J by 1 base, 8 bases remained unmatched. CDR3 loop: CASRNLAGSRTDTQYF. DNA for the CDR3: TGCGCCAGCAGAAATCTAGCGGGGAGTCGCACAGATACGCAGTATTTT. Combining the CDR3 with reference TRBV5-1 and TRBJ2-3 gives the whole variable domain KAGVTQTPRYLIKTRGQQVTLSCSPISGHRSVSWYQQTPGQGLQFLFEYFSETQRNKGNFPGRFSGRQFSNSRSEMNVSTLELGDSALYLCASRNLAGSRTDTQYFGPGTRLTVL.

The chain's CDR3 is CASSLGSRSTTTDTQYF. The CDR3 coding sequence is TGTGCCAGCTCACTCGGGAGCCGGAGTACCACCACAGATACGCAGTATTTT. The V call is TRBV18, the J call TRBJ2-3; TRBD2 is a possible D gene (6 bases). From germline, CDR1 is KGHSH and CDR2 LQKENI. V was pared by 4 bases and J by 2 bases, with 19 bases between. This CDR3 spans 17 amino acids.

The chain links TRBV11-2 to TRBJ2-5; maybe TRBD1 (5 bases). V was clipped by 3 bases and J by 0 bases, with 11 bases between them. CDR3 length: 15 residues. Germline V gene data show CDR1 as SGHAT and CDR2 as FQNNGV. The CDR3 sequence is CASSFMTTDQETQYF. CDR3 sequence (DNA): TGTGCCAGCAGCTTTATGACGACAGACCAAGAGACCCAGTACTTC. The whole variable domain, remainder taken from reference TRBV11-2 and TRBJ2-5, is EAGVAQSPRYKIIEKRQSVAFWCNPISGHATLYWYQQILGQGPKLLIQFQNNGVVDDSQLPKDRFSAERLKGVDSTLKIQPAKLEDSAVYLCASSFMTTDQETQYFGPGTRLLVL.

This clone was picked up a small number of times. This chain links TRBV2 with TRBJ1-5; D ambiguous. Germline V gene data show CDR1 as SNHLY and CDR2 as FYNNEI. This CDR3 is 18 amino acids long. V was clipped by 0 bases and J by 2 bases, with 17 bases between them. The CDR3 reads CASSEAALWYGGNQPQHF. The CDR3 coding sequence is TGTGCCAGCAGTGAAGCGGCTCTTTGGTACGGAGGCAATCAGCCCCAGCATTTT.

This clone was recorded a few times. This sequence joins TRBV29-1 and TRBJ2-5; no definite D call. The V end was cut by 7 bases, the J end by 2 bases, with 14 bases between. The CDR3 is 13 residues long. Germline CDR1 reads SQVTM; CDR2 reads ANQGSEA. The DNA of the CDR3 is TGCAGCGCCAGACGGACCTTACAAGAGACCCAGTACTTC. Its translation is CSARRTLQETQYF.

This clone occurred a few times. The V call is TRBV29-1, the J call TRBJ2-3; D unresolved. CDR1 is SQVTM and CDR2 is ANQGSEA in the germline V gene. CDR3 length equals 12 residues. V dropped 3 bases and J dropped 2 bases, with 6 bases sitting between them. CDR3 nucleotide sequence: TGCAGCGTTGATAGGGCCACAGATACGCAGTATTTT. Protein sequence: CSVDRATDTQYF.

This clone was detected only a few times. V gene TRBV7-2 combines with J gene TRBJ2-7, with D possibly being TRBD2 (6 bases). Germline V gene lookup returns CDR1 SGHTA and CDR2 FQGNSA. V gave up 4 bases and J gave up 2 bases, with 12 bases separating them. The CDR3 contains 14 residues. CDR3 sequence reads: CASSYTGVTYEQYF. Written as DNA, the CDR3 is TGTGCCAGCAGCTATACGGGGGTCACCTACGAGCAGTACTTC. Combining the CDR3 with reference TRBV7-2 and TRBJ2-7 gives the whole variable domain GAGVSQSPSNKVTEKGKDVELRCDPISGHTALYWYRQSLGQGLEFLIYFQGNSAPDKSGLPSDRFSAERTGGSVSTLTIQRTQQEDSAVYLCASSYTGVTYEQYFGPGTRLTVT.

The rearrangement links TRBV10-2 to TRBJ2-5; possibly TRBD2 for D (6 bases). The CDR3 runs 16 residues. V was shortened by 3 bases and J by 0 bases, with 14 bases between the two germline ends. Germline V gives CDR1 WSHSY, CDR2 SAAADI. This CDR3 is CASSDSPRGYQETQYF. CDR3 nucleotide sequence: TGCGCCAGCAGTGATTCCCCGCGGGGCTACCAAGAGACCCAGTACTTC.

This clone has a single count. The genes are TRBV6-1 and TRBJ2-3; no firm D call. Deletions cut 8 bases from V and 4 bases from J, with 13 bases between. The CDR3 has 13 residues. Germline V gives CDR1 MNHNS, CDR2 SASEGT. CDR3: CASSEYPPDTQYF. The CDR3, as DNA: TGTGCCAGCTCAGAGTACCCACCAGATACGCAGTATTTT.

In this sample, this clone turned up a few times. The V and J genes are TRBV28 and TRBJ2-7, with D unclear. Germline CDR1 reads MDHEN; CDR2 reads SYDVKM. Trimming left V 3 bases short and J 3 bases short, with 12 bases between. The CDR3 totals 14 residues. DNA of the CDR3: TGTGCCAGCAGTTTCTGGACGGATAACTACGAGCAGTACTTC. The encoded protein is CASSFWTDNYEQYF.

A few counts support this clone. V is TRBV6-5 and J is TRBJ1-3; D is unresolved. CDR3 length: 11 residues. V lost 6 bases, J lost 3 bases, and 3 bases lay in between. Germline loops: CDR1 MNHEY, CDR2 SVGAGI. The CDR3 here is CASRNGNTIYF. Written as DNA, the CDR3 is TGTGCCAGCAGAAATGGAAACACCATATATTTT.

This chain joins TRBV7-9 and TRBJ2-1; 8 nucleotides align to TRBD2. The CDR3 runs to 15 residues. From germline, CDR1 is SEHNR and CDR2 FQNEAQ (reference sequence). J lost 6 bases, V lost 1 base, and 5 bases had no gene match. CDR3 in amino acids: CASSLGGTRVNEQFF. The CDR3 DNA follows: TGTGCCAGCAGCTTAGGTGGGACTAGAGTCAATGAGCAGTTCTTC.

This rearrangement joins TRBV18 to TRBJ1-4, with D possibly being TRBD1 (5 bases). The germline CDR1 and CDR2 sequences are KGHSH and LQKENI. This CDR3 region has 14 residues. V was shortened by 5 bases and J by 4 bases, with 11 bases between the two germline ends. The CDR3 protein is CASSLGRNNEKLFF. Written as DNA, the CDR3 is TGTGCCAGCTCATTGGGACGGAATAATGAAAAACTGTTTTTT. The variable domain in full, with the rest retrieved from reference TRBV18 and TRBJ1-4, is NAGVMQNPRHLVRRRGQEARLRCSPMKGHSHVYWYRQLPEEGLKFMVYLQKENIIDESGMPKERFSAEFPKEGPSILRIQQVVRGDSAAYFCASSLGRNNEKLFFGSGTQLSVL.

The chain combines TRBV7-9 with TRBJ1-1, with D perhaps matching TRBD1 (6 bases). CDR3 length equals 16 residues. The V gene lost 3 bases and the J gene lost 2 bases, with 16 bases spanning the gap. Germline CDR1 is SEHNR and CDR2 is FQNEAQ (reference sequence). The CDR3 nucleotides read TGTGCCAGCAGCTTCGGCCCGGGGACAAGCAACACTGAAGCTTTCTTT. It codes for CASSFGPGTSNTEAFF.

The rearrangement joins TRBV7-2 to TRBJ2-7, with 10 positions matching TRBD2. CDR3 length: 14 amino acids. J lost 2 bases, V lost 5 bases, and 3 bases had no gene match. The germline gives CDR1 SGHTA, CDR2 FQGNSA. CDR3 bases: TGTGCCAGCAGCCGGACTAGCGGAACCTACGAGCAGTACTTC. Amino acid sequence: CASSRTSGTYEQYF.